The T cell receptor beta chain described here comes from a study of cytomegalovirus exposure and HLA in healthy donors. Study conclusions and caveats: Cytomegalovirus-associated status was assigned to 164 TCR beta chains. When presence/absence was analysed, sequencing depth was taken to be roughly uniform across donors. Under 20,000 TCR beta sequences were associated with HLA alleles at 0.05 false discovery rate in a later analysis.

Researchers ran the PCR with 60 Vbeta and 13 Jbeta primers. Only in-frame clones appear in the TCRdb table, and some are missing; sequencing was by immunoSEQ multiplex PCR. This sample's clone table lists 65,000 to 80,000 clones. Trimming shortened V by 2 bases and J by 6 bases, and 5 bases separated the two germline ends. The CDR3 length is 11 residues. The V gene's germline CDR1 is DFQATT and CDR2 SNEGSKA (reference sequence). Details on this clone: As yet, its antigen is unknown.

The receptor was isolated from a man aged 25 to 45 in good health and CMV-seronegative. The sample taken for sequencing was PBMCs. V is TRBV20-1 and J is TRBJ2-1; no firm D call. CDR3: CSARYPNEQFF. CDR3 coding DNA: TGCAGTGCTAGATATCCCAATGAGCAGTTCTTC.